The 19 T cell receptor beta chains reported below all come from one sample, sequenced in a study of patients and donors after allogeneic stem cell transplantation. TCRdb reprocessed the RT-PCR reads with MiXCR, giving one entry per CDR3 protein. The sample records approximately 140,000 distinct CDR3 sequences, over 30% being singletons. The sequenced sample was blood, either unsorted or a sorted T cell fraction (not recorded which). All receptors come from a human donor who was either an allogeneic HSCT recipient or a stem cell or donor lymphocyte infusion donor (not recorded which). It is not recorded whose cells these are; they may come from a transplant donor.

This clonotype was seen only once. V usage is TRBV11-2 and J usage is TRBJ2-5, with 7 bases that match TRBD1. Germline V gene sequence: CDR1 SGHAT, CDR2 FQNNGV. V lost 3 bases, J lost 4 bases, and 5 bases stayed unmatched. The CDR3 has 14 amino acids. The CDR3 DNA reads as TGTGCCAGCAGCTTCTGGACAGGAATAGAGACCCAGTACTTC. As protein: CASSFWTGIETQYF.

The chain couples TRBV12-3 or TRBV12-4 to TRBJ1-5; D is undetermined. V was pared by 3 bases and J by 2 bases, with 8 bases between. The CDR3 covers 14 residues. Here the CDR3 DNA reads TGTGCCAGCAGTTTCAGCCAGGGCAATCAGCCCCAGCATTTT. Translated, it gives CASSFSQGNQPQHF.

In this sample, this clonotype turned up a few times. The chain couples TRBV20-1 to TRBJ1-1; a possible D gene is TRBD1 (5 bases). Trimming removed 2 bases at V and 12 bases at J, with 16 bases between. The V gene's germline CDR1 is DFQATT and CDR2 SNEGSKA (reference sequence). The CDR3 covers 12 residues. CDR3 coding DNA: TGCAGTGCTAGACCGCGAAACAGGTGGACTTTCTTT. Its translation: CSARPRNRWTFF.

In its sample, this clonotype was seen a few times. This chain uses TRBV28 with TRBJ1-1; D is ambiguous. Trimming stripped 6 bases from V and 7 bases from J, with 12 bases between. Germline assignment: CDR1 MDHEN and CDR2 SYDVKM. The CDR3 length is 12 residues. As DNA, the CDR3 is TGTGCCAGCAGGGATCCCCCTAGTGAAGCTTTCTTT. Translating gives CASRDPPSEAFF. The full variable domain, with the rest looked up from reference TRBV28 and TRBJ1-1, is DVKVTQSSRYLVKRTGEKVFLECVQDMDHENMFWYRQDPGLGLRLIYFSYDVKMKEKGDIPEGYSVSREKKERFSLILESASTNQTSMYLCASRDPPSEAFFGQGTRLTVV.

In this sample, this clonotype turned up a few times. V usage is TRBV5-1 and J usage is TRBJ1-6, with D uncertain. Per germline, CDR1 SGHRS and CDR2 YFSETQ. The CDR3 covers 15 residues. Trimming removed 0 bases at V and 8 bases at J, with 12 bases between. The CDR3 region is CASSLEVRPDSPLHF. For the CDR3, the DNA is TGCGCCAGCAGCTTGGAGGTCAGGCCCGATTCACCCCTCCACTTT.

The chain links TRBV7-3 to TRBJ1-3, with D hard to call. Germline CDR1 and CDR2: SGHTA and FQGTGA. The CDR3 runs 16 residues. Trimming cost V 5 bases and J 0 bases, with 14 bases left between them. In DNA form, the CDR3 reads TGTGCCAGCAGCCTCGGTGCGGCTTCCTCTGGAAACACCATATATTTT. Translation gives CASSLGAASSGNTIYF.

This clonotype was counted a few times. The chain couples TRBV20-1 to TRBJ1-5; D unclear. The CDR3 runs 14 residues. Trimming pared 3 bases from V and 6 bases from J, leaving 15 bases between. Germline V gives CDR1 DFQATT, CDR2 SNEGSKA (reference sequence). The CDR3, as DNA: TGCAGTGCTAGGGAGGACCCTTCGGGTCAGCCCCAGCATTTT. This sequence encodes CSAREDPSGQPQHF.

The V gene is TRBV20-1, the J gene TRBJ2-2; D is perhaps TRBD2 (6 bases). V was cut by 5 bases and J by 1 base, with 14 bases left in between. The germline V gene has CDR1 DFQATT and CDR2 SNEGSKA (reference sequence). The CDR3 runs 15 residues. The CDR3 nucleotides are TGCAGTGCTTTTTACGGGGGAGTGAACACCGGGGAGCTGTTTTTT. It codes for CSAFYGGVNTGELFF.

The sample holds a few counts of this clonotype. J is TRBJ1-2 and V is TRBV27, with TRBD1 as a possible D gene (5 bases). The V and J ends lost 3 bases and 3 bases respectively, with 11 bases between them. The germline gives CDR1 MNHEY, CDR2 SMNVEV (reference sequence). The CDR3 contains 14 residues. CDR3 residues: CASSLFRDYYGYTF. The CDR3 DNA reads TGTGCCAGCAGTTTGTTCCGGGACTACTATGGCTACACCTTC.

This clonotype turned up a few times. This chain links TRBV6-5 with TRBJ1-2, with D hard to call. CDR1 is MNHEY, CDR2 SVGAGI, per germline. V was cut by 5 bases and J by 0 bases, with 10 bases left in between. The CDR3 is 14 residues long. The CDR3 loop reads CASSPPSPNYGYTF. The DNA of the CDR3 is TGTGCCAGCAGTCCCCCCTCCCCTAACTATGGCTACACCTTC.

This clonotype has only a few counts. V is TRBV12-3 or TRBV12-4 and J is TRBJ1-2; unclear D gene. CDR3 size: 12 residues. V lost 5 bases to trimming and J lost 10 bases, with 14 bases between them. CDR3 sequence: CASSGGGPFYTF. The CDR3 nucleotides are TGTGCCAGCAGTGGAGGCGGGCCATTCTACACCTTC.

This clonotype was counted ten times or more. This sequence joins TRBV24-1 and TRBJ1-1; perhaps TRBD1 as D (5 bases). Germline V gene data show CDR1 as KGHDR and CDR2 as SFDVKD. V gave up 3 bases and J gave up 6 bases, with 13 bases separating them. The CDR3 covers 14 residues. The CDR3 loop is CATSDGRETAEAFF. The CDR3 nucleotides read TGTGCCACCAGTGATGGCAGGGAGACGGCTGAAGCTTTCTTT.

The J gene is TRBJ1-1, the V gene TRBV12-3 or TRBV12-4; possible D gene TRBD1, 5 bases. Trimming left V 1 base short and J 7 bases short, with 13 bases between. This CDR3 contains 14 residues. This CDR3 is CASSLGTQAFEAFF. The CDR3 DNA is TGTGCCAGCAGTTTAGGGACACAGGCCTTTGAAGCTTTCTTT.

This clonotype occurred a few times. The chain employs TRBV20-1 and TRBJ1-5; no clear D. Germline CDR1 and CDR2: DFQATT and SNEGSKA (reference sequence). This CDR3 is 15 amino acids long. Trimming shortened V by 3 bases and J by 5 bases, and 17 bases separated the two germline ends. CDR3 residues: CSASRAGRDHQPQHF. In DNA, the CDR3 is TGCAGTGCTAGTCGTGCGGGGAGGGATCATCAGCCCCAGCATTTT.

This clonotype was counted only a few times. The rearrangement joins TRBV7-2 to TRBJ1-1, with D possibly matching TRBD1 (5 bases). Trimming pared 5 bases from V and 4 bases from J, leaving 14 bases between. CDR1 is SGHTA, CDR2 FQGNSA, per germline. The CDR3 is made up of 14 amino acids. The CDR3 loop reads CASSPRTGGTEAFF. The CDR3 DNA sequence: TGTGCCAGCAGCCCGAGGACGGGGGGCACTGAAGCTTTCTTT.

Regarding this clonotype: Since a much larger clone is just one base distant, this may be a read error. V gene TRBV28 combines with J gene TRBJ2-3; no reliable D call. This CDR3 contains 12 residues. V was cut by 6 bases and J by 2 bases, with 6 bases left in between. In germline, CDR1 is MDHEN, CDR2 SYDVKM. The CDR3: CASSVNTDTQYF. Written as DNA, the CDR3 is TGTGCCAGCAGCGTCAACACAGATACGCAGTATTTT.

There are a few counts of this clonotype. The V and J genes are TRBV12-3 or TRBV12-4 and TRBJ2-1; TRBD2 matches 9 bases. V shed 2 bases, J shed 10 bases, and the junction held 12 bases outside the gene matches. There are 16 residues in the CDR3. In DNA, the CDR3 is TGTGCCAGCAGTTTAACCAGCGGGGGGCTGGTCGGGGAGCAGTTCTTC. Translation gives CASSLTSGGLVGEQFF.

The rearrangement joins TRBV5-1 to TRBJ1-4; D is uncertain. Germline V gene data show CDR1 as SGHRS and CDR2 as YFSETQ. The V end was cut by 2 bases, the J end by 7 bases, with 9 bases between. The CDR3 contains 13 residues. CDR3 sequence reads: CASSFPSSEKLFF. The CDR3 region has the DNA TGCGCCAGCAGCTTCCCGTCCTCTGAAAAACTGTTTTTT.

This clonotype has more than one count but fewer than ten. The chain is built from TRBV2 and TRBJ1-6; D gene uncertain. V lost 7 bases to trimming and J lost 10 bases, with 14 bases between them. Per the germline V gene, CDR1 is SNHLY and CDR2 is FYNNEI. This CDR3 is built from 13 residues. CDR3: CASIPTRGSPLHF. The DNA for the CDR3 is TGTGCCAGCATCCCCACACGCGGCTCACCCCTCCACTTT.